This record concerns one T cell receptor beta chain sequence. Antigen: not known. Some clones are missing from TCRdb's copy, which holds only in-frame ones; the method was immunoSEQ multiplex PCR. The data show some 2,000,000 clones, around 95% seen once. The source of the sample is a study of shared clonotypes between healthy human individuals. Study findings and constraints: Large sequencing depth failed to make sorted-subset sequencing complete, rarefaction showed.

The donors, all of them Caucasian adults, lived in Nashville, Tennessee. Per the germline V gene, CDR1 is MNHNS and CDR2 is SASEGT. CDR3 length: 15 residues. V shed 6 bases and J 1 base; nucleotides not matched to a gene: 7. The sequence was obtained from a man between 18 and 35 years old in good health. Material: naive CD4+ T cells sorted from blood. Indicated subset: CD45RA+ positively selected. V gene TRBV6-1 combines with J gene TRBJ1-2, with 8 bases identical to TRBD1. The CDR3 spells CASSPGQVDNYGYTF. Here the CDR3 DNA reads TGTGCCAGCAGCCCGGGACAGGTGGATAACTATGGCTACACCTTC.